The clone carrying this T cell receptor (beta chain) was seen once. The target antigen is unknown. Profiled with immunoSEQ multiplex PCR; TCRdb holds only in-frame clones, not every one. Of roughly 3,500 clones in the sample, approximately 79% were seen once. This entry is derived from a study of immune cell composition in non-small cell lung cancer. Germline V gene sequence: CDR1 SGHNT, CDR2 YENEEA. V shed 4 bases and J 3 bases; nucleotides not matched to a gene: 3. This CDR3 is 14 amino acids long. Regarding the study as a whole: Tumour TCR-beta clonality was not significantly tied to smoking pack-years. Clones >0.5% enriched in tumour were rarer in adenocarcinoma (about 35%) than squamous (roughly 80%). Top 10 clone scores and clonality were higher in squamous than adenocarcinoma. Tumour-reactive clones were not shown to match dominant in vivo tumour clones.

This TCR was recovered from a human donor with non-small cell lung cancer. The sequenced material came from lung tumor tissue. The V gene is TRBV11-3, the J gene TRBJ2-5; 9 nucleotides line up with TRBD2. Here the CDR3 reads CASSSGLAKETQYF. The CDR3 DNA reads TGTGCCAGCAGCTCGGGACTAGCCAAAGAGACCCAGTACTTC.